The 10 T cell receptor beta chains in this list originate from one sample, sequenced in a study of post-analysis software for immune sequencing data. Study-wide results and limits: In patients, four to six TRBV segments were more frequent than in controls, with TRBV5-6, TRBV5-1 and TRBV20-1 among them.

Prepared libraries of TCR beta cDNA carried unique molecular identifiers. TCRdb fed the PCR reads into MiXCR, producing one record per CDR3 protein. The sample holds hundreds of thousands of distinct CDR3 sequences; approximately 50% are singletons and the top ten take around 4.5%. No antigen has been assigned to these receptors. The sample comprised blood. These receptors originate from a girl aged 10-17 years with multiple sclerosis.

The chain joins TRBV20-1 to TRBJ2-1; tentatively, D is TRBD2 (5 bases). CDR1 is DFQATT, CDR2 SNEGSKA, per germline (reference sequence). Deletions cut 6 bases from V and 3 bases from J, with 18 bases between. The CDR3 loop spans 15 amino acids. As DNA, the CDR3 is TGCAGTGCCCTACTAGGGCCGGTTATCTACAATGAGCAGTTCTTC. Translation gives CSALLGPVIYNEQFF.

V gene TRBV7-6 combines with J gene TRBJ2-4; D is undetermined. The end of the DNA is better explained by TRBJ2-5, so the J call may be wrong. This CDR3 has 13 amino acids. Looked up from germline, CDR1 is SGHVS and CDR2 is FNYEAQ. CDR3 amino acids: CASRLPPQETQYF. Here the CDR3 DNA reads TGTGCCAGCAGACTTCCACCCCAAGAGACCCAGTACTTC.

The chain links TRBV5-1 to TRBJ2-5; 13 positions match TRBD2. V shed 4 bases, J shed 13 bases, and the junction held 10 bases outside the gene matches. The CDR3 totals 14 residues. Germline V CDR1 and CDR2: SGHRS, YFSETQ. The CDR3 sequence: CASSETSGRPHRYF. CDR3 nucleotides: TGCGCCAGCAGCGAGACTAGCGGGAGGCCCCATCGGTACTTC.

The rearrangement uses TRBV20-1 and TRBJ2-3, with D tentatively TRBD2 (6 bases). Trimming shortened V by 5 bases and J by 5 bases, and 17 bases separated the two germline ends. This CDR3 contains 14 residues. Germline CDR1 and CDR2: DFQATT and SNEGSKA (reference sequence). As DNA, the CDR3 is TGCAGTGCTGGCGGGGCGGGTAGGGGAGATACGCAGTATTTT. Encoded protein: CSAGGAGRGDTQYF.

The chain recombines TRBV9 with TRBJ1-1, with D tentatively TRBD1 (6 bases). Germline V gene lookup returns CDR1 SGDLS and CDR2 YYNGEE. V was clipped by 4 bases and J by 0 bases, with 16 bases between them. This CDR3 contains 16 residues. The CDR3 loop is CASSSSVHRVNTEAFF. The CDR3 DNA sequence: TGTGCCAGCAGCTCGAGCGTCCACAGGGTGAACACTGAAGCTTTCTTT.

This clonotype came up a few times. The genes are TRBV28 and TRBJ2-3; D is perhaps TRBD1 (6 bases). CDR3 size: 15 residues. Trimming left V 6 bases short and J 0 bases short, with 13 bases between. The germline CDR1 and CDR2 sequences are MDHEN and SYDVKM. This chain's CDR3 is CASRYRVTSTDTQYF. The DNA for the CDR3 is TGTGCCAGCAGATACAGGGTTACTAGCACAGATACGCAGTATTTT.

The CDR3 loop reads CSVDSVTEAFF. CDR3 DNA sequence: TGCAGCGTTGATAGTGTTACTGAAGCTTTCTTT. The chain has TRBV29-1 and TRBJ1-1, with D unresolved. The CDR3 length is 11 residues. Germline V gene sequence: CDR1 SQVTM, CDR2 ANQGSEA. The V and J ends lost 3 bases and 5 bases respectively, with 7 bases between them.

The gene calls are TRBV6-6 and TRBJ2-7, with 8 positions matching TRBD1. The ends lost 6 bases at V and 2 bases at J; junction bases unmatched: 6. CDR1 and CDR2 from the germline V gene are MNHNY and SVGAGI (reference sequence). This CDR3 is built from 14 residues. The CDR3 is CASSGQGGPYEQYF. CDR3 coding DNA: TGTGCCAGCAGCGGACAGGGAGGTCCCTACGAGCAGTACTTC.

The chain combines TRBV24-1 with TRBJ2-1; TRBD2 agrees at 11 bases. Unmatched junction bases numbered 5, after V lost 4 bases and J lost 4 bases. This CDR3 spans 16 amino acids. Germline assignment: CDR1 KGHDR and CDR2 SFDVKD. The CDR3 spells CATSDPTSGGYNEQFF. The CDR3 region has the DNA TGTGCCACCAGTGACCCCACTAGCGGGGGTTACAATGAGCAGTTCTTC.

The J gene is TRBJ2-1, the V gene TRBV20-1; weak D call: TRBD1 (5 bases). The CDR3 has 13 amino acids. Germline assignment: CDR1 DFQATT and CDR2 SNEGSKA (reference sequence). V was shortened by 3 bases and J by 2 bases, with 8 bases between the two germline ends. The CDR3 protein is CSASRTPYNEQFF. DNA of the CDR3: TGCAGTGCTAGCAGGACACCCTACAATGAGCAGTTCTTC.